In its sample, the clone carrying this T cell receptor (beta chain) was seen once. Study processing details: Nucleated cell number was recorded as an estimate derived from reference gene primer amplification. The method was immunoSEQ multiplex PCR; TCRdb's version includes in-frame clones alone and lacks a portion of them. The DNA was the basis for D and trimming; V, J and clone size are from that table. The sample yields 65,000 or so clones, roughly nine tenths seen once. The data were taken from a study of blood T cell repertoires in COVID-19. Germline V lookup: CDR1 SGHRS, CDR2 YFSETQ. The ends lost 4 bases at V and 0 bases at J; junction bases unmatched: 3. The CDR3 extends over 14 amino acids.

The source material was peripheral blood. The gene calls are TRBV5-1 and TRBJ1-2, with 7 bases matching TRBD1. The sequence was collected from a human donor with acute or convalescent COVID-19. The donor label of this sample is uncertain. DNA for the CDR3: TGCGCCAGCAGCCGGGACAGCCCTAACTATGGCTACACCTTC. This sequence encodes CASSRDSPNYGYTF.